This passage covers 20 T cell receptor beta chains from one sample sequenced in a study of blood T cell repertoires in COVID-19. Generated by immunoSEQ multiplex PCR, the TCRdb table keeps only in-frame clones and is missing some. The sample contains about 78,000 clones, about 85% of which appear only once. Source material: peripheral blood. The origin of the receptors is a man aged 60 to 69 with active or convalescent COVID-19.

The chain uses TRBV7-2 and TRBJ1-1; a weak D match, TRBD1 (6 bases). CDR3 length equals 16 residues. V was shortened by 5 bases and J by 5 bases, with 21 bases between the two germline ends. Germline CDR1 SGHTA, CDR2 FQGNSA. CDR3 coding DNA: TGTGCCAGCAGCCCCCACCCGGACAGTTCTGGGACTGAAGCTTTCTTT. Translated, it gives CASSPHPDSSGTEAFF.

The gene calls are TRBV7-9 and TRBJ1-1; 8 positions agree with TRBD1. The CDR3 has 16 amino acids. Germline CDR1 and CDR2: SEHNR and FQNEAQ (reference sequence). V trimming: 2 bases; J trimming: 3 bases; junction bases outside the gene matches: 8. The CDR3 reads CASSLPKYRGDTEAFF. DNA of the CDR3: TGTGCCAGCAGCTTACCCAAGTACAGGGGGGACACTGAAGCTTTCTTT.

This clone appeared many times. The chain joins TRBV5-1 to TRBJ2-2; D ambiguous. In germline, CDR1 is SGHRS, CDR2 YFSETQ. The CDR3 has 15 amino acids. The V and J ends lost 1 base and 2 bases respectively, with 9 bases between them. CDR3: CASSLRQDNTGELFF. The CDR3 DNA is TGCGCCAGCAGCTTGCGGCAGGATAACACCGGGGAGCTGTTTTTT.

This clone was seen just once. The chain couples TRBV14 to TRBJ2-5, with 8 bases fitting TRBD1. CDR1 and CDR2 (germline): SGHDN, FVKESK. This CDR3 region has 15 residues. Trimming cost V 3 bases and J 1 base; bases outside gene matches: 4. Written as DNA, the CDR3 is TGTGCCAGCAGCCAGCTGACAGGGGCCCAAGAGACCCAGTACTTC. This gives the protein CASSQLTGAQETQYF.

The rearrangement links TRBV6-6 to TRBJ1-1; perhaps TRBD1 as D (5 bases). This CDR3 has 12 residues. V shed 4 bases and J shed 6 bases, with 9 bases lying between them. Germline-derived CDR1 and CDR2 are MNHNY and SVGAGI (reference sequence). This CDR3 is CASSSQGPEAFF. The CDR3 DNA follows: TGTGCCAGCAGTTCTCAGGGCCCTGAAGCTTTCTTT.

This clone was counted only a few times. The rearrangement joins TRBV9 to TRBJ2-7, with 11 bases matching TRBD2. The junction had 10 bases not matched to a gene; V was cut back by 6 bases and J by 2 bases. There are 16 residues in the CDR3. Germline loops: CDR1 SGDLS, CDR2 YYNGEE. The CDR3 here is CASTRPGLADPYEQYF. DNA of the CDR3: TGTGCCAGCACCCGCCCGGGACTAGCGGACCCCTACGAGCAGTACTTC.

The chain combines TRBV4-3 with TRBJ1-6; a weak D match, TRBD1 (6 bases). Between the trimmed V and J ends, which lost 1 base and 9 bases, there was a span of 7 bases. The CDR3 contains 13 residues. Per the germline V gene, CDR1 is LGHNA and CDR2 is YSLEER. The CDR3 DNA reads TGCGCCAGCAGCCAAGCAGGGGTTTCACCCCTCCACTTT. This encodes CASSQAGVSPLHF.

The CDR3 loop is CATSRGQGASGSGNTIYF. For the CDR3, the DNA is TGTGCCACCAGCAGAGGACAGGGGGCCTCAGGCTCTGGAAACACCATATATTTT. This rearrangement joins TRBV15 to TRBJ1-3, with 10 bases matching TRBD1. Germline-derived CDR1 and CDR2 are LNHNV and YYDKDF (reference sequence). J lost 0 bases, V lost 1 base, and 6 bases had no gene match. This CDR3 comprises 18 residues.

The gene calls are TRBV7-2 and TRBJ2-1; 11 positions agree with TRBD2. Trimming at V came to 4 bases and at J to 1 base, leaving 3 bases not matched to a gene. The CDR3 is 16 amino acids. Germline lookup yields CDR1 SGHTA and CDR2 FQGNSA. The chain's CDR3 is CASSSLAGGSYNEQFF. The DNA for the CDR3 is TGTGCCAGCAGCTCCCTAGCGGGGGGTTCCTACAATGAGCAGTTCTTC.

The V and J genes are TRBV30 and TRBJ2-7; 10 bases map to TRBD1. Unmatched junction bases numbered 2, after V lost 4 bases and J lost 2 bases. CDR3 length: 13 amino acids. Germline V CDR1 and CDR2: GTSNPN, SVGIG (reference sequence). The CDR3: CAWTGTGAYEQYF. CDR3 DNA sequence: TGTGCCTGGACCGGGACAGGGGCCTACGAGCAGTACTTC.

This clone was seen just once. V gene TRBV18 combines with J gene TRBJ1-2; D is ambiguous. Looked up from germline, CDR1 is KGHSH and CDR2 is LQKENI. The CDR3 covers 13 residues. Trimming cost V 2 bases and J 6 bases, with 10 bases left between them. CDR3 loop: CASSPMAEDGYTF. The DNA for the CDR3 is TGTGCCAGCTCACCAATGGCCGAGGATGGCTACACCTTC.

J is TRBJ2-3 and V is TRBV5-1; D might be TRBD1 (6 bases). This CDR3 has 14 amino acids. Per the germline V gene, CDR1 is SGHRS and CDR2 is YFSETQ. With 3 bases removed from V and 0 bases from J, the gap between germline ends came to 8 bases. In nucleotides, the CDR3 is TGCGCCAGCAGCTCCGGACAGAGCACAGATACGCAGTATTTT. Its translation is CASSSGQSTDTQYF.

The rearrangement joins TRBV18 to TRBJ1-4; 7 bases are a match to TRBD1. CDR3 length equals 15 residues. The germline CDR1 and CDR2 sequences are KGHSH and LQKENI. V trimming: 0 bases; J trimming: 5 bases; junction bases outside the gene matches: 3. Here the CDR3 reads CASSPPGQQNEKLFF. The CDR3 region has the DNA TGTGCCAGCTCACCACCGGGACAGCAGAATGAAAAACTGTTTTTT. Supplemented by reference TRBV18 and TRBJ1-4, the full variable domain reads NAGVMQNPRHLVRRRGQEARLRCSPMKGHSHVYWYRQLPEEGLKFMVYLQKENIIDESGMPKERFSAEFPKEGPSILRIQQVVRGDSAAYFCASSPPGQQNEKLFFGSGTQLSVL.

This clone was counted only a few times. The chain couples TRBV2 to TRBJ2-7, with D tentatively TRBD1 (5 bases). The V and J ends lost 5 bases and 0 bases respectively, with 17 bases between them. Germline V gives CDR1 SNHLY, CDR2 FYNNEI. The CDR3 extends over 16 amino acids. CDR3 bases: TGTGCCAGCAGTCCCACCAGGGTTAAGAGCTCCTACGAGCAGTACTTC. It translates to CASSPTRVKSSYEQYF. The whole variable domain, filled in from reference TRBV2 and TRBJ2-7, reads EPEVTQTPSHQVTQMGQEVILRCVPISNHLYFYWYRQILGQKVEFLVSFYNNEISEKSEIFDDQFSVERPDGSNFTLKIRSTKLEDSAMYFCASSPTRVKSSYEQYFGPGTRLTVT.

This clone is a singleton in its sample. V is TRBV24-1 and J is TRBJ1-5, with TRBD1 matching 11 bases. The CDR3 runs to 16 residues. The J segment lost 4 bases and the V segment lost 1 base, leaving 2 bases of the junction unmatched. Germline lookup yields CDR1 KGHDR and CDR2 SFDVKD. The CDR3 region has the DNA TGTGCCACCAGTGATTTAGGGACAGGGGGTAATCAGCCCCAGCATTTT. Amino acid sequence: CATSDLGTGGNQPQHF.

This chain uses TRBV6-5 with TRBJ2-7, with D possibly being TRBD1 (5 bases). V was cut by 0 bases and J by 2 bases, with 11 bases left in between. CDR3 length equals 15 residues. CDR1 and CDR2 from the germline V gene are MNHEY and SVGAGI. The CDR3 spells CASSYSSRATYEQYF. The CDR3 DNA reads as TGTGCCAGCAGTTACTCGTCCAGGGCCACCTACGAGCAGTACTTC.

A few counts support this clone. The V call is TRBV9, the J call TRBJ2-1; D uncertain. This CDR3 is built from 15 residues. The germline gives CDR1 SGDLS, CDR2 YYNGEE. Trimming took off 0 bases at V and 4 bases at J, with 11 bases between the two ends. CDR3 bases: TGTGCCAGCAGCGTAGGTGGGCCGATTTACAATGAGCAGTTCTTC. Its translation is CASSVGGPIYNEQFF.

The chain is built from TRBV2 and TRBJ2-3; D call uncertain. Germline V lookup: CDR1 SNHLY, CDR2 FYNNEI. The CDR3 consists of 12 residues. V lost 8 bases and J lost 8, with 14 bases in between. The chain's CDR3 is CASSSLEVTQYF. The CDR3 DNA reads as TGTGCCAGCTCTTCCCTCGAGGTTACGCAGTATTTT. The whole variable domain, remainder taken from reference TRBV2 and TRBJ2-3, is EPEVTQTPSHQVTQMGQEVILRCVPISNHLYFYWYRQILGQKVEFLVSFYNNEISEKSEIFDDQFSVERPDGSNFTLKIRSTKLEDSAMYFCASSSLEVTQYFGPGTRLTVL.

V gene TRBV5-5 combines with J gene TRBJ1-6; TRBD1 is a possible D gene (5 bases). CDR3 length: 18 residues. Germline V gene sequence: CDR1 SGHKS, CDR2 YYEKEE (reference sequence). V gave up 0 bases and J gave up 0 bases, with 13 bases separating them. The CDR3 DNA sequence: TGTGCCAGCAGCTTGGAACCTCGGGGGAGCTCCTATAATTCACCCCTCCACTTT. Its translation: CASSLEPRGSSYNSPLHF.

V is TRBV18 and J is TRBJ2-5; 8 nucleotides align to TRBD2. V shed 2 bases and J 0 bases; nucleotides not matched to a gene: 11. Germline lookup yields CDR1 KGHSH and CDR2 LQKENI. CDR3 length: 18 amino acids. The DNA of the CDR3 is TGTGCCAGCTCACCAAGGGCGGGGGGACCGATAAACCAAGAGACCCAGTACTTC. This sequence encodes CASSPRAGGPINQETQYF.